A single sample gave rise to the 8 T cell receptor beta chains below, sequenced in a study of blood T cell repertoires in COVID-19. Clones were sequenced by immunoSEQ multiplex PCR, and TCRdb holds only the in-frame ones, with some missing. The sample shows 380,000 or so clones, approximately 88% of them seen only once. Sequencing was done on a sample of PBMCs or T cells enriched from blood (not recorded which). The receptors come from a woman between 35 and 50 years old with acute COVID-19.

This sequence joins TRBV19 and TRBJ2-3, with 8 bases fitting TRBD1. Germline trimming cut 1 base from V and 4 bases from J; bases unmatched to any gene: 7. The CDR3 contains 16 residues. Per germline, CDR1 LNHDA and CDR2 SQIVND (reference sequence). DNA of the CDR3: TGTGCCAGTAGTATAGGTCGGGACAGGCAGGCAGATACGCAGTATTTT. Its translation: CASSIGRDRQADTQYF.

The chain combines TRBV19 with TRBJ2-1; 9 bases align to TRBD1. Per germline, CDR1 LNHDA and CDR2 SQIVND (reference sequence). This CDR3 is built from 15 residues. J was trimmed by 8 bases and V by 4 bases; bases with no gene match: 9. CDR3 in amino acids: CASSTPPTGGHEQFF. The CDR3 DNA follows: TGTGCCAGTAGTACCCCCCCGACAGGGGGACATGAGCAGTTCTTC.

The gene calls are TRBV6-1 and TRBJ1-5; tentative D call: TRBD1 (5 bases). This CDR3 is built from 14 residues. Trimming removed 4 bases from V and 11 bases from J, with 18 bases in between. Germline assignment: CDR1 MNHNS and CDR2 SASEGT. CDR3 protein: CASSGAQGPTTQHF. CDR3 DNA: TGTGCCAGCAGTGGAGCCCAGGGCCCAACAACCCAGCATTTT.

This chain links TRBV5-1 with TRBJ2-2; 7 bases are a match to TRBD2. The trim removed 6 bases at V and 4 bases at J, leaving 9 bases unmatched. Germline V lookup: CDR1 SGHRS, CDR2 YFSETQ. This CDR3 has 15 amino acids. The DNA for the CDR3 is TGCGCCAGCACCCCGCCGGGACTAAGCACCGGGGAGCTGTTTTTT. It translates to CASTPPGLSTGELFF.

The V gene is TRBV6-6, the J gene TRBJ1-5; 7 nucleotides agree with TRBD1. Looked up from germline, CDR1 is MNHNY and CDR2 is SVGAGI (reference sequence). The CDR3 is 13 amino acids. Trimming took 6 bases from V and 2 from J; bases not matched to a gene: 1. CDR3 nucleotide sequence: TGTGCCAGCAGAGGACAGGGCAATCAGCCCCAGCATTTT. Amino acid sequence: CASRGQGNQPQHF.

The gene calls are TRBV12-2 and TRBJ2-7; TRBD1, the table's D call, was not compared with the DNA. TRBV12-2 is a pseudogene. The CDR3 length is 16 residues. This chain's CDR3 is CASRRNRGQVSYEQYF. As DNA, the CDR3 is TGTGCAAGTCGCCGGAATAGGGGACAAGTCTCCTACGAGCAGTACTTC.

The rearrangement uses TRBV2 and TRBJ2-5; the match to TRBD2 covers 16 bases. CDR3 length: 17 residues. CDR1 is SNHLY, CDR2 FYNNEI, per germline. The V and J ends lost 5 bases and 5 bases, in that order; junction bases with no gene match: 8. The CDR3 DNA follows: TGTGCCAGCAGTTACGGGACTAGCGGGGGGGCCCGGGAGACCCAGTACTTC. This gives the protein CASSYGTSGGARETQYF.

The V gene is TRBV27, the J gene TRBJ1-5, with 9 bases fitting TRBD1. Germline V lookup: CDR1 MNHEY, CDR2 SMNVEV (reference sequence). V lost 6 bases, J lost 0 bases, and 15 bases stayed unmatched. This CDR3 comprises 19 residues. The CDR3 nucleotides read TGTGCCAGCAGACCCCAAGGGACAGGGAGCCCTTATAGCAATCAGCCCCAGCATTTT. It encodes CASRPQGTGSPYSNQPQHF.